This TCR beta chain stems from a study of cytomegalovirus exposure and HLA in healthy donors. Trimming removed 0 bases at V and 8 bases at J, with 10 bases between. This CDR3 contains 13 residues. Germline CDR1 is SEHNR and CDR2 is FQNEAQ (reference sequence). PCR used 60 Vbeta primers and 13 Jbeta primers. TCRdb's copy holds only in-frame clones and misses some; the assay was immunoSEQ multiplex PCR. The sample lists around 91,000 clones, less than 70% seen once, with about 2.5% in the top ten. This clone was observed a single time. What it binds is unknown. Findings and limits, study-wide: Upon later analysis, TCR association rates were observed to vary by HLA locus, being highest for DRB1 and lowest for HLA-C. Certain sequence variants were highly shared and formed a cluster, and this cluster was likely a sequencing artifact. For most TCR sequences rarity was the rule, although some public TCRs occurred in many donors. Later on, an analysis found that several of the most significant clusters appeared to be linked to common viral pathogens, which included parvovirus B19.

The clonotype comes from a human donor in good health. Input material: PBMCs. The chain is built from TRBV7-9 and TRBJ1-2, with D unresolved. The CDR3 nucleotides read TGTGCCAGCAGCTTAGCGCTAGGATACGGCTACACCTTC. Translating gives CASSLALGYGYTF.